This TCR beta chain was found in a study of blood T cell repertoires in COVID-19. The study assigned cohorts using participant-reported clinical history. Germline loops: CDR1 LNHDA, CDR2 SQIVND (reference sequence). The V end lost 7 bases, the J end lost 7 bases, and 14 bases lay between the germline ends. The CDR3 runs to 13 residues. Clones were read by immunoSEQ multiplex PCR, and TCRdb kept only the in-frame ones, dropping some. The data show 250,000 to 350,000 clones, with nearly 90% seen just once and 4% to 5.5% held by the top ten. This TCR was sampled from a woman aged 18-29 years with acute COVID-19. V usage is TRBV19 and J usage is TRBJ1-5, with TRBD1 as a possible D gene (6 bases). The sample was PBMCs or T cells enriched from blood (not recorded which). CDR3 protein: CASIHRVGQPQHF. In DNA, the CDR3 is TGTGCCAGTATCCACAGGGTAGGGCAGCCCCAGCATTTT. The full variable domain, completed using reference TRBV19 and TRBJ1-5, is DGGITQSPKYLFRKEGQNVTLSCEQNLNHDAMYWYRQDPGQGLRLIYYSQIVNDFQKGDIAEGYSVSREKKESFPLTVTSAQKNPTAFYLCASIHRVGQPQHFGDGTRLSIL.